This TCR beta chain stems from a study of cytomegalovirus exposure and HLA in healthy donors. This clone was detected many times. Antigen: not known. Findings and caveats of the study: Altogether, about 160 TCR beta chains were recorded as cytomegalovirus-associated. There were three CMV-associated chains whose specificity for CMV antigens was confirmed in vitro.

This CDR3 region has 16 residues. Per germline, CDR1 LNHDA and CDR2 SQIVND (reference sequence). Trimming removed 5 bases from V and 4 bases from J; junction bases left unmatched: 8. Repertoires were generated with immunoSEQ multiplex PCR, while TCRdb's copy carries only in-frame clones and drops some. The sample has about 110,000 clones; 95% are singletons. The sequencing input was PBMCs. This clonotype was sampled from a woman between 18 and 29 years old in good health and CMV-seronegative. The V gene is TRBV19, the J gene TRBJ1-6; 7 bases map to TRBD1. The CDR3 region is CASSPLRDSYNSPLHF. CDR3 sequence (DNA): TGTGCCAGTAGTCCCCTCCGGGACAGTTATAATTCACCCCTCCACTTT.